Listed below are T cell receptor beta chains from one sample, sequenced in a study of T cell responses to AZD1222 COVID-19 vaccine. The method was immunoSEQ multiplex PCR; TCRdb's version includes in-frame clones alone and lacks a portion of them. The sample has under 110,000 clones, about 92% seen once; the top ten hold 6.5% to 10%. This specimen was peripheral blood, taken 28 days after the second AZD1222 dose. The receptors were gathered from an adult who received the AZD1222 COVID-19 vaccine. The CDR3 runs from the conserved cysteine through the conserved F or W. A D gene is named only where the DNA matches it firmly. Size is omitted from some rows. Given values are once, few, many or a class for expanded clones.

TRBD2,TRBV9,TRBJ2-4,NA,TGTGCCAGCAGCACCGGGGGGGCGATATCTAAAAACATTCAGTACTTC,CASSTGGAISKNIQYF
NA,TRBV7-2,TRBJ2-2,once,TGTGCCAGCAGCCCGAAACTAGCCGGGGAGCTGTTTTTT,CASSPKLAGELFF
NA,TRBV3-1/TRBV3-2,TRBJ2-2,once,TGTGCCAGCAGCCAAGTTACAGGGAACACCGGGGAGCTGTTTTTT,CASSQVTGNTGELFF
NA,TRBV3-1/TRBV3-2,TRBJ1-2,NA,TGTGCCAGCAGCCCCGGGGTGCGGGTCTATGGCTACACCTTC,CASSPGVRVYGYTF
NA,TRBV4-2,TRBJ2-5,NA,TGTGCCAGCAGCCAAGATTGGGATCAGGAGGGGGGGACCCAGTACTTC,CASSQDWDQEGGTQYF
NA,TRBV27,TRBJ1-2,NA,TGTGCCAGCAGTTTATCTTACACTAACTATGGCTACACCTTC,CASSLSYTNYGYTF
TRBD1,TRBV13,TRBJ1-5,NA,TGTGCCAGCAGCCGGGGGACAGGGGCGAAGGATCAGCCCCAGCATTTT,CASSRGTGAKDQPQHF
TRBD2,TRBV5-4,TRBJ2-3,NA,TGTGCCAGCAGCAATGGTGCTAGCGGCGGAGATACGCAGTATTTT,CASSNGASGGDTQYF
TRBD1,TRBV19,TRBJ1-1,NA,TGTGCCAGTAGTACTCAGGGGGTTGGAGCTTTCTTT,CASSTQGVGAFF
NA,TRBV19,TRBJ1-1,NA,TGTGCCAGTACACGGGTTGCCCTTAACACTGAAGCTTTCTTT,CASTRVALNTEAFF
NA,TRBV5-1,TRBJ2-1,NA,TGCGCCAGCATCGGGGCCGATGAGCAGTTCTTC,CASIGADEQFF
NA,TRBV27,TRBJ2-5,NA,TGTGCCAGCAGTTTACGGCGGGATGGATTGGAGACCCAGTACTTC,CASSLRRDGLETQYF
TRBD1,TRBV29-1,TRBJ1-2,NA,TGCAGCGTTGAAGACCCGGACAGGGAGCCCGGCTACACCTTC,CSVEDPDREPGYTF
NA,TRBV12-5,TRBJ2-1,NA,TGTGCTAGTGGTTTGGGACATTCCTCCTACAATGAGCAGTTCTTC,CASGLGHSSYNEQFF
TRBD1,TRBV5-1,TRBJ1-5,NA,TGCGCCAGCAGCTTGGGGACAGGGGGAGATCAGCCCCAGCATTTT,CASSLGTGGDQPQHF
NA,TRBV4-1,TRBJ2-1,NA,TGCGCCAGCAGCCAAGATCATATTACCGGGACAAACAATGAGCAGTTCTTC,CASSQDHITGTNNEQFF
NA,TRBV7-2,TRBJ2-5,NA,TGTGCCAGCAGCTTGGGGGGCTGGCAAGAGACCCAGTACTTC,CASSLGGWQETQYF
NA,TRBV5-8,TRBJ1-6,NA,TGTGCCAGCAGCTTCCTTGGTTTACCCCTCCACTTT,CASSFLGLPLHF
NA,TRBV10-3,TRBJ1-1,NA,TGTGCCATCACTCAGACAGGTGCTGAAGCTTTCTTT,CAITQTGAEAFF
NA,TRBV27,TRBJ2-7,NA,TGTGCCAGCAAATGGGTGTGGGACTCCTACGAGCAGTACTTC,CASKWVWDSYEQYF
NA,TRBV18,TRBJ2-1,NA,TGTGCCAGCTCACCCGGGGCAGGGGACTACAATGAGCAGTTCTTC,CASSPGAGDYNEQFF
NA,TRBV5-6,TRBJ1-6,NA,TGTGCCAGCAGGGCCGTTTGGTCACCCCTCCACTTT,CASRAVWSPLHF
NA,TRBV27,TRBJ2-5,NA,TGTGCCAGCAGTTTATCCCCGGACGCACCTCAAGAGACCCAGTACTTC,CASSLSPDAPQETQYF
NA,TRBV5-6,TRBJ1-2,NA,TGTGCCAGCAATACCGGGACTGAACCCTATGGCTACACCTTC,CASNTGTEPYGYTF
NA,TRBV4-3,TRBJ1-2,NA,TGCGCCAGCAGCCAAGTTGTGGGGGCCATATATGGCTACACCTTC,CASSQVVGAIYGYTF
NA,TRBV18,TRBJ1-1,NA,TGTGCCAGCTCATTCGACCGCGTGAACACTGAAGCTTTCTTT,CASSFDRVNTEAFF
NA,TRBV7-3,TRBJ2-6,NA,TGTGCCAGCAGTTCGAACAGGGCGAGTGGTGGGGCCAACGTCCTGACTTTC,CASSSNRASGGANVLTF
NA,TRBV4-3,TRBJ1-2,NA,TGCGCCAGCAGCCAAGTCCCCGGGCAGGGGAGGGATGGCTACACCTTC,CASSQVPGQGRDGYTF
NA,TRBV24-1,TRBJ1-5,few,TGTGCCACCGAAGGGGAGAGAGACAATCAGCCCCAGCATTTT,CATEGERDNQPQHF
NA,TRBV6-5,TRBJ1-2,once,TGTGCCAGCAGTTCAGGCTTCGGGGGCAACTATGGCTACACCTTC,CASSSGFGGNYGYTF
NA,TRBV3-1/TRBV3-2,TRBJ2-7,NA,TGTGCCAGCAGCCAATGTGGGCCTCGCCCCTACGAGCAGTACTTC,CASSQCGPRPYEQYF
NA,TRBV6-4,TRBJ2-2,NA,TGTGCCAGCAGTGCGGGACAAACGAACACCGGGGAGCTGTTTTTT,CASSAGQTNTGELFF
NA,TRBV5-1,TRBJ1-1,once,TGCGCCAGCAGGTACTCGGGATTTATGAACACTGAAGCTTTCTTT,CASRYSGFMNTEAFF
NA,TRBV7-2,TRBJ2-6,NA,TGTGCCAGCGCCTCCCGAACAAATCAGGGGTCTGGGGCCAACGTCCTGACTTTC,CASASRTNQGSGANVLTF
NA,TRBV18,TRBJ1-1,NA,TGTGCCAGCTCACCGGAGGCCAAGAACACTGAAGCTTTCTTT,CASSPEAKNTEAFF
NA,TRBV5-1,TRBJ2-5,NA,TGCGCCAGCAGCTTGGTAGGAAGTCCCGAGACCCAGTACTTC,CASSLVGSPETQYF
NA,TRBV5-5,TRBJ2-3,NA,TGTGCCAGCAGTCCAGGGGTCGGCACAGATACGCAGTATTTT,CASSPGVGTDTQYF
NA,TRBV7-9,TRBJ2-7,NA,TGTGCCAGCAGCAGTAACAGGGTAAACGAGCAGTACTTC,CASSSNRVNEQYF
NA,TRBV6-5,TRBJ1-2,NA,TGTGCCAGTGGGCGGGGGGCGCCCGGCTACACCTTC,CASGRGAPGYTF
NA,TRBV6-5,TRBJ1-1,NA,TGTGCCAGCAGTTTGCAGGGGCCCGCTGAAGCTTTCTTT,CASSLQGPAEAFF
NA,TRBV18,TRBJ1-5,NA,TGTGCCAGCTCACCTGGCAACCTCGGCAATCAGCCCCAGCATTTT,CASSPGNLGNQPQHF
NA,TRBV7-6,TRBJ2-5,NA,TGTGCCAGCAGCTTAGTGCCAGGGTCGAAAGAGACCCAGTACTTC,CASSLVPGSKETQYF
NA,TRBV11-1,TRBJ1-5,NA,TGTGCCAGTGCGAAAGACTCCAATCAGCCCCAGCATTTT,CASAKDSNQPQHF